The 3 T cell receptor beta chains given below trace back to one sample, sequenced in a study of cytomegalovirus exposure and HLA in healthy donors. The primer mix had 60 Vbeta and 13 Jbeta primers. The repertoire was sequenced with immunoSEQ multiplex PCR; TCRdb's copy has only in-frame clones and lacks some. Found here are fewer than 200,000 clones, less than 85% of them singletons; the top ten hold approximately 1.6%. The material sequenced was PBMCs. These receptors originate from a male donor in good health and CMV-seronegative.

The CDR3 bases are TGTGCCAGCAGCCGCGGAGCCAATCAGCCCCAGCATTTT. It specifies CASSRGANQPQHF. The rearrangement uses TRBV9 and TRBJ1-5; D is uncertain. In germline, CDR1 is SGDLS, CDR2 YYNGEE. This CDR3 region has 13 residues. Between the trimmed V and J ends, which lost 4 bases and 3 bases, there was a span of 8 bases.

The chain is built from TRBV4-3 and TRBJ1-5; 7 bases align to TRBD1. The V gene end was trimmed by 1 base and the J gene end by 5 bases; junction bases not matched to a gene: 2. Germline loops: CDR1 LGHNA, CDR2 YSLEER. The CDR3 spans 14 residues. The CDR3 here is CASSQGQGYQPQHF. The DNA for the CDR3 is TGCGCCAGCAGCCAAGGACAGGGATATCAGCCCCAGCATTTT.

The chain joins TRBV13 to TRBJ1-4; TRBD1 matches 8 bases. The length of the CDR3 is 15 residues. V dropped 5 bases and J dropped 8; count of bases not matched to a gene: 10. Per germline, CDR1 PRHDT and CDR2 FYEKMQ (reference sequence). The CDR3 DNA reads as TGTGCCAGCAGCCCTCGAAACAGACAGGGGGAAAAACTGTTTTTT. Residues: CASSPRNRQGEKLFF.